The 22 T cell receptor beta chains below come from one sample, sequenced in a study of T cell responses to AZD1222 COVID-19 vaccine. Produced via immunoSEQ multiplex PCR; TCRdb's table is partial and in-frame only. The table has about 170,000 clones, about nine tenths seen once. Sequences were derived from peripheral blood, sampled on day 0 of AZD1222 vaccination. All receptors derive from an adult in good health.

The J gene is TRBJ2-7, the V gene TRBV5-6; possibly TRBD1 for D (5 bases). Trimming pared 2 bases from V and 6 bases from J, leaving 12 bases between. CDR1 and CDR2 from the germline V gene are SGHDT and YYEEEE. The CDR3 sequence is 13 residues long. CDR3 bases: TGTGCCAGCAGCTTTCGGCAGGGCGGCGAGCAGTACTTC. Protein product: CASSFRQGGEQYF.

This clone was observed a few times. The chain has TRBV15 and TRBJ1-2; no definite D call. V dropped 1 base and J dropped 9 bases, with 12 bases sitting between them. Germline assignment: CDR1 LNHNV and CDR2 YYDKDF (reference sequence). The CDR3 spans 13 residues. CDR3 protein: CATSRVPESSYTF. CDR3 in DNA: TGTGCCACCAGCAGAGTCCCGGAATCGAGCTACACCTTC.

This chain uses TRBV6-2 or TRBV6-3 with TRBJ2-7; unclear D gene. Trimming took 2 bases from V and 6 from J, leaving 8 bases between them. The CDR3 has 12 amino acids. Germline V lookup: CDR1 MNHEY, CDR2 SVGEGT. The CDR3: CASSYGSREQYF. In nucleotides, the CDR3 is TGTGCCAGCAGTTACGGCTCACGCGAGCAGTACTTC.

The CDR3 nucleotides are TGTGCCAGCAGCTTAGGGGGACAGAGGTATGGCTACACCTTC. It yields the protein CASSLGGQRYGYTF. V usage is TRBV11-2 and J usage is TRBJ1-2, with 7 positions matching TRBD1. V shed 1 base, J shed 5 bases, and the junction held 4 bases outside the gene matches. The V gene's germline CDR1 is SGHAT and CDR2 FQNNGV. The CDR3 contains 14 residues. Complete variable domain (other parts from reference TRBV11-2 and TRBJ1-2): EAGVAQSPRYKIIEKRQSVAFWCNPISGHATLYWYQQILGQGPKLLIQFQNNGVVDDSQLPKDRFSAERLKGVDSTLKIQPAKLEDSAVYLCASSLGGQRYGYTFGSGTRLTVV.

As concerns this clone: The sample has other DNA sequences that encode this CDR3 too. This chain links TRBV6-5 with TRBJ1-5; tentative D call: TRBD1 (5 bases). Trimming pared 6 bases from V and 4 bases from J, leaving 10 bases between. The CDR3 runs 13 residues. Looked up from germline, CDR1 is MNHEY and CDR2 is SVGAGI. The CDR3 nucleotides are TGTGCCAGCAGACGGGACTCAAATCAGCCCCAGCATTTT. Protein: CASRRDSNQPQHF.

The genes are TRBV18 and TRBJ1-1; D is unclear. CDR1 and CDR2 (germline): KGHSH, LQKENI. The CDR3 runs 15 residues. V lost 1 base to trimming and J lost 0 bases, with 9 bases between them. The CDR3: CASSPRTAMNTEAFF. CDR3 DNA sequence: TGTGCCAGCTCACCACGTACAGCTATGAACACTGAAGCTTTCTTT.

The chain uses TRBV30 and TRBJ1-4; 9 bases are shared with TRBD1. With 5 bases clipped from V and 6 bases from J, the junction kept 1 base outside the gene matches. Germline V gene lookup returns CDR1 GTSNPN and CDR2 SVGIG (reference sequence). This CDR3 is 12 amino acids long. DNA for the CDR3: TGTGCCTGGGGGGACAGGGATGAAAAACTGTTTTTT. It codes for CAWGDRDEKLFF.

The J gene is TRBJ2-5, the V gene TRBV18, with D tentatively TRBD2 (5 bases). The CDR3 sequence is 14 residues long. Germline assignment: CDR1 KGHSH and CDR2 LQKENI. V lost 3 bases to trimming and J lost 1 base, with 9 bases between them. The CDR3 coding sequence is TGTGCCAGCTCACCTCGACTATCCCAAGAGACCCAGTACTTC. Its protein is CASSPRLSQETQYF.

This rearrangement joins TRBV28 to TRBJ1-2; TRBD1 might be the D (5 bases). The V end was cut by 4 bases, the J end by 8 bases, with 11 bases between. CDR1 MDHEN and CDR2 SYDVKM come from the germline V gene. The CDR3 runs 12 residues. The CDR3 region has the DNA TGTGCCAGCAGTTCAAGGGGAACGGGCTACACCTTC. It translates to CASSSRGTGYTF.

In DNA, the CDR3 is TGTGCCAGCAGTGAGAGTTTACTAGCGGCCCACGAGCAGTACTTC. Its translation: CASSESLLAAHEQYF. The chain joins TRBV2 to TRBJ2-7; 8 positions match TRBD2. The CDR3 spans 15 residues. The junction had 9 bases not matched to a gene; V was cut back by 3 bases and J by 5 bases. CDR1 and CDR2 from the germline V gene are SNHLY and FYNNEI.

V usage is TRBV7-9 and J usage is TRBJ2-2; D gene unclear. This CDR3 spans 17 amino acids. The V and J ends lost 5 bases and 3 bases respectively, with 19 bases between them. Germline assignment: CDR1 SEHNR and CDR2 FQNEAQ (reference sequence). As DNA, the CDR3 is TGTGCCAGCAGCCGTCCATCCTTCCGCGCGGACACCGGGGAGCTGTTTTTT. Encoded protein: CASSRPSFRADTGELFF.

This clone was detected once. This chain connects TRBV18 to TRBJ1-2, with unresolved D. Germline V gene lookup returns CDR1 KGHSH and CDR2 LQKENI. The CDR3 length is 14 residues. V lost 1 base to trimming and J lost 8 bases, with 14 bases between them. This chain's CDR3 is CASSPQAAKGGYTF. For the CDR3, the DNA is TGTGCCAGCTCACCACAGGCGGCCAAAGGGGGCTACACCTTC.

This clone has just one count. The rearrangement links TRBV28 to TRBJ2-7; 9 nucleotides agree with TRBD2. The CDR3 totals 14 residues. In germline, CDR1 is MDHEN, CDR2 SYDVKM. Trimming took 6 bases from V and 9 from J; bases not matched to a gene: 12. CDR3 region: CASSTGREGDGQYF. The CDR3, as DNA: TGTGCCAGCAGCACCGGGCGGGAGGGCGATGGGCAGTACTTC.

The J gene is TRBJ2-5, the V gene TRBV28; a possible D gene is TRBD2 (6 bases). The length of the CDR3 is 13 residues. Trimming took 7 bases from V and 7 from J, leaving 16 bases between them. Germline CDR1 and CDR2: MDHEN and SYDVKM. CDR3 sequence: CASITPGGGTQYF. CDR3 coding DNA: TGTGCCAGCATCACGCCCGGGGGAGGGACCCAGTACTTC.

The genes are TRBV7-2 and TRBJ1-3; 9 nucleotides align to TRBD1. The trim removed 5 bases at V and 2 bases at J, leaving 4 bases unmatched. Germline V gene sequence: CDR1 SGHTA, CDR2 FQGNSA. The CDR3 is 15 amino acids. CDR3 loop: CASSIRQGAGNTIYF. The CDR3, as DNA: TGTGCCAGCAGCATTCGACAGGGGGCTGGAAACACCATATATTTT.

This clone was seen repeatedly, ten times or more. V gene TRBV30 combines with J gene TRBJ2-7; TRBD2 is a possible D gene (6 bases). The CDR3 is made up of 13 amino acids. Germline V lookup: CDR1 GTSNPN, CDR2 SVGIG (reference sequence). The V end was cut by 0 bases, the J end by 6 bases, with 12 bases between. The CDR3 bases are TGTGCCTGGAGTGTAGCGCGGGGTTCCGAGCAGTACTTC. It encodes CAWSVARGSEQYF.

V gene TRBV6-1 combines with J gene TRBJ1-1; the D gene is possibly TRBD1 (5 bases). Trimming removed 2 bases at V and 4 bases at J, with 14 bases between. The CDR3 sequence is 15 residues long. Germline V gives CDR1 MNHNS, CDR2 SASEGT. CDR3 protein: CASSERGDSPTEAFF. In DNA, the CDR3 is TGTGCCAGCAGTGAACGGGGGGACTCCCCCACTGAAGCTTTCTTT.

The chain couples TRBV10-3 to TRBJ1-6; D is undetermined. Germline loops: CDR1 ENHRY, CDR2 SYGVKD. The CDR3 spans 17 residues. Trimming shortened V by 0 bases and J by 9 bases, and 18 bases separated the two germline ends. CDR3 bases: TGTGCCATCAGTGAGTCTCCCGGCAGACGGAGTAGTTCACCCCTCCACTTT. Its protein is CAISESPGRRSSSPLHF.

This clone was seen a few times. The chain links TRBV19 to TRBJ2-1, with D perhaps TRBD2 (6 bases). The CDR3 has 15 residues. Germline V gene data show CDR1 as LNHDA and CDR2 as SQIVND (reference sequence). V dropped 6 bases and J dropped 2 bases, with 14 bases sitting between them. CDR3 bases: TGTGCCAGTAGGCCGGGGGATCACGCCTACAATGAGCAGTTCTTC. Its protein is CASRPGDHAYNEQFF. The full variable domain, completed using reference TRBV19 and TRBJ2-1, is DGGITQSPKYLFRKEGQNVTLSCEQNLNHDAMYWYRQDPGQGLRLIYYSQIVNDFQKGDIAEGYSVSREKKESFPLTVTSAQKNPTAFYLCASRPGDHAYNEQFFGPGTRLTVL.

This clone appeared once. This CDR3 reads CASSGGWEQYF. CDR3 nucleotides: TGTGCCAGTAGTGGGGGTTGGGAGCAGTACTTC. This rearrangement joins TRBV19 to TRBJ2-7; D is tentatively TRBD1 or TRBD2 (5 bases each). The CDR3 is 11 residues long. Deletions cut 5 bases from V and 7 bases from J, with 9 bases between. The germline gives CDR1 LNHDA, CDR2 SQIVND (reference sequence). The whole variable domain, remainder taken from reference TRBV19 and TRBJ2-7, is DGGITQSPKYLFRKEGQNVTLSCEQNLNHDAMYWYRQDPGQGLRLIYYSQIVNDFQKGDIAEGYSVSREKKESFPLTVTSAQKNPTAFYLCASSGGWEQYFGPGTRLTVT.

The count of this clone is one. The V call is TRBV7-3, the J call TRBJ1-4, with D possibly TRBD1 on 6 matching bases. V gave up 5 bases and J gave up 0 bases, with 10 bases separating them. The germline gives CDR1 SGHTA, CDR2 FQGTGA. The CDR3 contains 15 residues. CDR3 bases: TGTGCCAGCAGCCCGAGGGGGGCAACTAATGAAAAACTGTTTTTT. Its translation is CASSPRGATNEKLFF.

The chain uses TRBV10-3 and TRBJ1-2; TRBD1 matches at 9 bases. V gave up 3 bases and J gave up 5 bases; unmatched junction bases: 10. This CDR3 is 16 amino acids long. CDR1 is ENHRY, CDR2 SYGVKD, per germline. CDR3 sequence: CAISETGTGRGYGYTF. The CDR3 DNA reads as TGTGCCATCAGTGAAACCGGGACAGGGAGAGGGTATGGCTACACCTTC.